This T cell receptor (beta chain) was sequenced in a study of T cell repertoires in cytomegalovirus infection. Study-wide context: Public TCR beta signatures were indicative of both CMV infection and a matching HLA type.

Study-wide points: The ex vivo response was dominated by HLA-C-restricted CMV-specific TCR beta clonotypes.

MiXCR was run by TCRdb on the reads, yielding one entry per CDR3 protein. The sample includes 300,000 to 400,000 distinct CDR3 sequences, 15% to 20% of them seen just once. Comment on this clonotype: As yet, its antigen is unknown.

Germline lookup yields CDR1 SEHNR and CDR2 FQNEAQ (reference sequence). This CDR3 region has 13 residues. V was cut by 4 bases and J by 5 bases, with 11 bases left in between. The material sequenced was PBMCs. This sequence was found in a human donor in good health (CMV status not recorded). Some clones in this sample may be carry-over from other donors' samples. The chain joins TRBV7-9 to TRBJ1-2, with D possibly matching TRBD1 (5 bases). The CDR3 protein is CASSSGREYGYTF. CDR3 DNA: TGTGCCAGCAGCTCGGGGCGCGAATATGGCTACACCTTC.